This T cell receptor beta chain was documented in a study of blood T cells in healthy people across ages. The CDR3 contains 13 residues. V was pared by 4 bases and J by 3 bases, with 12 bases between. Germline assignment: CDR1 SQVTM and CDR2 ANQGSEA. Healthy Caucasian individuals from Russia aged roughly 6 to 90 served as donors. They isolated at least 6 million PBMCs from each sample. Then a second PCR, running roughly 7 to 12 cycles, was carried out with a sample-barcoded 5' primer and a J-beta primer mix. MiXCR was run by TCRdb on the 5' RACE reads, yielding one entry per CDR3 protein. Here the sample spans fewer than 1,200,000 distinct CDR3 sequences, roughly 24% being singletons. On this clonotype: The antigen is unknown.

Study-wide results and limits: Compared with aged donors, long-lived donors showed fewer expanded clones, suggesting selection.

These same records also appear under a second study, on T cells of mothers and their children. From that report: Each child gave about 3 million TCR beta CDR3 reads (each mother, over 10 million).

The sequencing sample was made of blood. The sequence derives from a girl under 10 years old in good health. The chain combines TRBV29-1 with TRBJ2-5; tentatively, D is TRBD1 or TRBD2 (7 bases each). CDR3 in amino acids: CSVAGGGKETQYF. CDR3 sequence (DNA): TGCAGCGTTGCAGGGGGGGGGAAAGAGACCCAGTACTTC.